This passage covers 27 T cell receptor beta chains from one sample sequenced in a study of blood T cell dynamics during melanoma immunotherapy (dated by TCRdb to the early 2020s). The time point label corresponds to: week 3, after first cycle of checkpoint inhibitor. Libraries were built with the immunoSEQ multiplex PCR assay. As stored in TCRdb, this immuneACCESS dataset retains in-frame rearrangements with V and J assigned. A fraction of the clones does not appear; measured against another copy, unresolved V genes explain less than half of the discrepancy, and the remainder lacks a known reason. The sample yields about 11,000 clones; approximately 89% were counted once. The biggest ten clones account for more than 20% of the sample. Sequencing used blood, obtained from a patient treated with checkpoint blockade. These receptors were collected from a human donor with melanoma.

This clone showed up just once. The chain uses TRBV28 and TRBJ1-1; D is undetermined. Trimming stripped 6 bases from V and 3 bases from J, with 2 bases between. This CDR3 has 10 residues. CDR1 and CDR2 (germline): MDHEN, SYDVKM. In nucleotides, the CDR3 is TGTGCCAGCAGGGACACTGAAGCTTTCTTT. It encodes CASRDTEAFF.

V and J are TRBV7-9 and TRBJ2-7; 7 bases are a match to TRBD1. The CDR3 sequence is 15 residues long. The V segment lost 5 bases and the J segment 6 bases; nucleotides outside the gene matches: 13. Germline V CDR1 and CDR2: SEHNR, FQNEAQ (reference sequence). The CDR3 nucleotides read TGTGCCAGCAGCCTGTCGGGCAGGGGGACCCTCGAGCAGTACTTC. This gives the protein CASSLSGRGTLEQYF.

The V and J genes are TRBV28 and TRBJ2-1; maybe TRBD2 (5 bases). The CDR3 contains 15 residues. Germline V gene sequence: CDR1 MDHEN, CDR2 SYDVKM. Trimming removed 6 bases from V and 6 bases from J, with 18 bases in between. The CDR3, as DNA: TGTGCCAGCAGGGCCACTACCGCGGGCCGCAATGAGCAGTTCTTC. It yields the protein CASRATTAGRNEQFF.

The chain joins TRBV28 to TRBJ2-1; D call uncertain. Germline V lookup: CDR1 MDHEN, CDR2 SYDVKM. The V gene lost 6 bases and the J gene lost 10 bases, with 10 bases spanning the gap. The CDR3 spans 11 residues. CDR3 bases: TGTGCCAGCAGCCCGCGTGACGAGCAGTTCTTC. Protein product: CASSPRDEQFF.

This chain links TRBV2 with TRBJ2-5; 7 positions match TRBD1. The CDR3 covers 13 residues. CDR1 SNHLY and CDR2 FYNNEI come from the germline V gene. V shed 6 bases and J 3 bases; nucleotides not matched to a gene: 4. The CDR3, as DNA: TGTGCCAGCAGCGTGACAGGGAAAGAGACCCAGTACTTC. Residues: CASSVTGKETQYF.

The genes are TRBV10-3 and TRBJ1-5; 8 bases are shared with TRBD1. The J segment lost 4 bases and the V segment lost 5 bases, leaving 7 bases of the junction unmatched. The CDR3 has 15 residues. Germline V gene lookup returns CDR1 ENHRY and CDR2 SYGVKD. Here the CDR3 DNA reads TGTGCCATCAGTAGAACAGGGGGTGAAAATCAGCCCCAGCATTTT. This sequence encodes CAISRTGGENQPQHF.

The chain combines TRBV6-1 with TRBJ2-2; TRBD1 is a possible D gene (6 bases). Trimming removed 3 bases at V and 5 bases at J, with 16 bases between. The CDR3 spans 16 residues. Germline CDR1 is MNHNS and CDR2 is SASEGT. The CDR3 protein is CASSDPGASSTGELFF. The CDR3 DNA is TGTGCCAGCAGTGACCCAGGGGCCTCATCAACCGGGGAGCTGTTTTTT.

The J gene is TRBJ2-1, the V gene TRBV4-1, with 10 bases aligning to TRBD2. Unmatched junction bases numbered 14, after V lost 2 bases and J lost 7 bases. The CDR3 contains 18 residues. Germline assignment: CDR1 MGHRA and CDR2 YSYEKL. Here the CDR3 DNA reads TGCGCCAGCAGCCAAAGGATTCCTCTAGCGGGAGTGGGGAATGAGCAGTTCTTC. Translation gives CASSQRIPLAGVGNEQFF.

The chain combines TRBV6-1 with TRBJ1-2, with D possibly TRBD1 on 6 matching bases. The V end was cut by 1 base, the J end by 2 bases, with 11 bases between. CDR3 length equals 15 residues. Per germline, CDR1 MNHNS and CDR2 SASEGT. As DNA, the CDR3 is TGTGCCAGCAGTGAAGGGGGGGGCGGAAACTATGGCTACACCTTC. Translated, it gives CASSEGGGGNYGYTF.

J is TRBJ1-1 and V is TRBV5-1; D is undetermined. Germline CDR1 is SGHRS and CDR2 is YFSETQ. The CDR3 is 14 residues long. Trimming left V 4 bases short and J 1 base short, with 11 bases between. As DNA, the CDR3 is TGCGCCAGCAGCCCCATCCCGTCGAACACTGAAGCTTTCTTT. Its protein product is CASSPIPSNTEAFF.

A single count supports this clone. Germline and junction disagree at one end, which may indicate a read error. The chain recombines TRBV18 with TRBJ2-4; D may be TRBD1 (8 bases). The V gene's germline CDR1 is KGHSH and CDR2 LQKENI. The CDR3 consists of 17 residues. The CDR3 DNA is TGTGCCAGCTCCCCACAGGGGGGGGCGATAGCCAAAAACATTCAGTACTTC. Its protein is CASSPQGGAIAKNIQYF.

The V call is TRBV21-1, the J call TRBJ1-5; the D call TRBD1 from the table was never checked on the DNA. TRBV21-1 is assigned pseudogene status. This CDR3 is built from 17 residues. The chain's CDR3 is CASSKKGTGGCNQPQHF. The CDR3 DNA is TGTGCCAGCAGCAAAAAAGGGACAGGGGGCTGTAATCAGCCCCAGCATTTT.

The V gene is TRBV5-1, the J gene TRBJ2-2; no clear D gene. This CDR3 comprises 14 residues. Germline assignment: CDR1 SGHRS and CDR2 YFSETQ. Trimming cost V 0 bases and J 1 base, with 4 bases left between them. CDR3 residues: CASSLEGNTGELFF. In nucleotides, the CDR3 is TGCGCCAGCAGCTTGGAGGGGAACACCGGGGAGCTGTTTTTT.

This rearrangement joins TRBV28 to TRBJ1-2; D is possibly TRBD1 (5 bases). V shed 4 bases and J shed 5 bases, with 17 bases lying between them. Per the germline V gene, CDR1 is MDHEN and CDR2 is SYDVKM. The length of the CDR3 is 15 residues. The CDR3 nucleotides are TGTGCCAGCAGTTCCCCCCGCGGGGGGGAGTATGGCTACACCTTC. Translating it yields CASSSPRGGEYGYTF.

The chain is built from TRBV19 and TRBJ1-2; no definite D call. Deletions cut 3 bases from V and 3 bases from J, with 8 bases between. In germline, CDR1 is LNHDA, CDR2 SQIVND (reference sequence). The length of the CDR3 is 13 residues. The CDR3 loop is CASSIPRYYGYTF. The CDR3 nucleotides are TGTGCCAGTAGTATTCCCCGATACTATGGCTACACCTTC.

The CDR3 protein is CASSIPWYRTRVNQPQHF. DNA for the CDR3: TGTGCCAGTAGTATACCTTGGTACCGTACCAGAGTGAATCAGCCCCAGCATTTT. This sequence joins TRBV19 and TRBJ1-5; D gene uncertain. Trimming stripped 2 bases from V and 4 bases from J, with 21 bases between. The germline V gene has CDR1 LNHDA and CDR2 SQIVND (reference sequence). CDR3 length: 18 residues. The full variable domain, in which reference TRBV19 and TRBJ1-5 provide the parts outside the CDR3, is DGGITQSPKYLFRKEGQNVTLSCEQNLNHDAMYWYRQDPGQGLRLIYYSQIVNDFQKGDIAEGYSVSREKKESFPLTVTSAQKNPTAFYLCASSIPWYRTRVNQPQHFGDGTRLSIL.

V and J are TRBV10-1 and TRBJ2-1; no definite D call. Trimming cost V 5 bases and J 4 bases, with 6 bases left between them. This CDR3 region has 12 residues. CDR1 and CDR2 (germline): WNHNN, SYGVQD (reference sequence). CDR3 sequence: CASSLEYNEQFF. The CDR3 DNA follows: TGCGCCAGCAGTCTAGAATACAATGAGCAGTTCTTC.

The genes are TRBV7-3 and TRBJ2-5; TRBD2 matches at 13 bases. TRBJ2-7 explains the end of the DNA better; the J call may be wrong. Germline V CDR1 and CDR2: SGHTA, FQGTGA. The CDR3 runs 14 residues. For the CDR3, the DNA is TGTGCCAGCAGCCCGGGACTAGCGGGGTACGAGCAGTACTTC. The encoded protein is CASSPGLAGYEQYF.

J is TRBJ1-2 and V is TRBV10-1; tentative D call: TRBD1 (6 bases). CDR3 size: 16 residues. V was clipped by 4 bases and J by 4 bases, with 19 bases between them. The germline V gene encodes CDR1 WNHNN and CDR2 SYGVQD (reference sequence). CDR3 bases: TGCGCCAGCAGTGTGAGGCCAAGTGGGGGCGCCTATGGCTACACCTTC. Translating gives CASSVRPSGGAYGYTF.

The V gene is TRBV18, the J gene TRBJ1-2; D not certain. Trimming shortened V by 2 bases and J by 8 bases, and 15 bases separated the two germline ends. The germline V gene encodes CDR1 KGHSH and CDR2 LQKENI. This CDR3 is 14 amino acids long. The CDR3 is CASSPGPGVWGYTF. The CDR3 nucleotides read TGTGCCAGCTCACCAGGGCCAGGAGTCTGGGGCTACACCTTC. The whole variable domain, remainder taken from reference TRBV18 and TRBJ1-2, is NAGVMQNPRHLVRRRGQEARLRCSPMKGHSHVYWYRQLPEEGLKFMVYLQKENIIDESGMPKERFSAEFPKEGPSILRIQQVVRGDSAAYFCASSPGPGVWGYTFGSGTRLTVV.

The chain recombines TRBV7-3 with TRBJ2-2, with D tentatively TRBD1 (5 bases). With 2 bases removed from V and 3 bases from J, the gap between germline ends came to 10 bases. CDR1 is SGHTA and CDR2 is FQGTGA in the germline V gene. This CDR3 has 15 amino acids. CDR3 protein: CASSLWPGYTGELFF. CDR3 bases: TGTGCCAGCAGCTTATGGCCAGGGTACACCGGGGAGCTGTTTTTT.

The chain recombines TRBV5-1 with TRBJ1-1; D may be TRBD1 (6 bases). The V end lost 0 bases, the J end lost 4 bases, and 13 bases lay between the germline ends. The CDR3 sequence is 15 residues long. Germline values: CDR1 SGHRS, CDR2 YFSETQ. The CDR3 DNA sequence: TGCGCCAGCAGCTTGGTCCCGGGGGCCGGCACTGAAGCTTTCTTT. Translation gives CASSLVPGAGTEAFF.

This clone was seen once. The V call is TRBV5-1, the J call TRBJ2-1; D possibly corresponds to TRBD2 (5 bases). CDR1 SGHRS and CDR2 YFSETQ come from the germline V gene. V shed 0 bases and J shed 2 bases, with 12 bases lying between them. The CDR3 totals 16 residues. CDR3: CASSLDYGGPYNEQFF. DNA for the CDR3: TGCGCCAGCAGCTTGGATTACGGCGGGCCCTACAATGAGCAGTTCTTC.

This clone is a singleton in its sample. This chain uses TRBV5-4 with TRBJ1-5; maybe TRBD1 (5 bases). The germline V gene encodes CDR1 SGHNT and CDR2 YYREEE (reference sequence). The CDR3 length is 16 residues. With 0 bases removed from V and 0 bases from J, the gap between germline ends came to 10 bases. CDR3 in DNA: TGTGCCAGCAGCTTGGGGGGACCCGATAGCAATCAGCCCCAGCATTTT. It codes for CASSLGGPDSNQPQHF.

This chain joins TRBV28 and TRBJ2-5, with D tentatively TRBD1 or TRBD2 (5 bases each). V dropped 3 bases and J dropped 5 bases, with 10 bases sitting between them. The CDR3 runs 13 residues. Per the germline V gene, CDR1 is MDHEN and CDR2 is SYDVKM. The DNA for the CDR3 is TGTGCCAGCAGTTTTGAGGGGCCCGAGACCCAGTACTTC. This translates into CASSFEGPETQYF.

The chain uses TRBV19 and TRBJ1-1; no definite D call. The CDR3 covers 15 residues. V was pared by 4 bases and J by 4 bases, with 16 bases between. CDR1 is LNHDA, CDR2 SQIVND, per germline (reference sequence). The CDR3 DNA follows: TGTGCCAGTAGTACCCGGGCCTCCCGGGGCACTGAAGCTTTCTTT. This encodes CASSTRASRGTEAFF.

The V and J genes are TRBV5-6 and TRBJ1-2, with D possibly matching TRBD1 (6 bases). The CDR3 runs to 12 residues. The V gene's germline CDR1 is SGHDT and CDR2 YYEEEE. Trimming pared 3 bases from V and 8 bases from J, leaving 11 bases between. The CDR3 here is CASSSGTPGYTF. In DNA form, the CDR3 reads TGTGCCAGCAGCTCCGGGACACCGGGCTACACCTTC.